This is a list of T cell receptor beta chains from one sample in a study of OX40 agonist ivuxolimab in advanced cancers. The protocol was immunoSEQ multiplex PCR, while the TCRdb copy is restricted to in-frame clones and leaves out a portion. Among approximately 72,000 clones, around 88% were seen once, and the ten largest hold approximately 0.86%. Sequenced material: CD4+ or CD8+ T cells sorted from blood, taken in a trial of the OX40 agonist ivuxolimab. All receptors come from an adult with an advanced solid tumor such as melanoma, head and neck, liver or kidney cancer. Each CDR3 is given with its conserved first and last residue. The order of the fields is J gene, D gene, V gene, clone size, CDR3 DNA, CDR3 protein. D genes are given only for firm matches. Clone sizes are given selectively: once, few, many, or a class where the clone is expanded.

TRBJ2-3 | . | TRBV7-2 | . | TGTGCCAGCAGCGCCACAGGGTGGGGCACAGATACGCAGTATTTT | CASSATGWGTDTQYF
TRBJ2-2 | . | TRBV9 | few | TGTGCCAGCAGCGGGGTGCTAGGGGTAACCGGGGAGCTGTTTTTT | CASSGVLGVTGELFF
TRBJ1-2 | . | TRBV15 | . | TGTGCCACCAGCAGCCCTATGGGGGGCTACACCTTC | CATSSPMGGYTF
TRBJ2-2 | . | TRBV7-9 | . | TGTGCCAGCAGCTTGTGGGCCCTCCGCGGGGAGCTGTTTTTT | CASSLWALRGELFF
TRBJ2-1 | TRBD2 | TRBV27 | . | TGTGCCAGCACGATTCTGGGTCTAGCGGGACACAATGAGCAGTTCTTC | CASTILGLAGHNEQFF
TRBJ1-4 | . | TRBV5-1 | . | TGCGCCAGCAGCCCGGGGACGGGAGGTGAAAAACTGTTTTTT | CASSPGTGGEKLFF
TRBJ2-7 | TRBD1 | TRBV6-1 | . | TGTGCCAGCAGTGGCCTGGGGACAGGGGTCTTC | CASSGLGTGVF
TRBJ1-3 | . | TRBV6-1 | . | TGTGCCAGCAGCACACCGGGGGTCTCTGGAAACACCATATATTTT | CASSTPGVSGNTIYF
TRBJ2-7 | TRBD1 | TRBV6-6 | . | TGTGCCAGCAGTTACCGACAGGGGGGCTACGAGCAGTACTTC | CASSYRQGGYEQYF
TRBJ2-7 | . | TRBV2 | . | TGTGCCAGCAGCAGGGGTTACGAGCAGTACTTC | CASSRGYEQYF
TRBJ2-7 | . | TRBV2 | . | TGTGCCAGCAGTGCGTCTGGTTTTGAGCAGTACTTC | CASSASGFEQYF
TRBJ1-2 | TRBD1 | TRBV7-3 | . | TGTGCCAGCAGCTTACTTGGGACAGGTCGTTATGGCTACACCTTC | CASSLLGTGRYGYTF
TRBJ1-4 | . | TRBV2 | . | TGTGCCAGCAGACGAGACGCAACTAATGAAAAACTGTTTTTT | CASRRDATNEKLFF
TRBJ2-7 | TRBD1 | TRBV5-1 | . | TGCGCCAGCAGCTCGGGACAGGGGTTGGGCGAGCAGTACTTC | CASSSGQGLGEQYF
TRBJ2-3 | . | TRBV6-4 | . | TGTGCCAGCAGTCGATGGGGTCCAGATACGCAGTATTTT | CASSRWGPDTQYF
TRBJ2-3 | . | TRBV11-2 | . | TGTGCCAGCAGCACACCCGGCGGCGGATTCACAGATACGCAGTATTTT | CASSTPGGGFTDTQYF
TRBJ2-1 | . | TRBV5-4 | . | TGTGCCAGCAGCTTTGAGAGCTACAATGAGCAGTTCTTC | CASSFESYNEQFF
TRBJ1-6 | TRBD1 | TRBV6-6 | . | TGTGCCAGCAGCTTAGGACAGGGCTATAATTCACCCCTCCACTTT | CASSLGQGYNSPLHF
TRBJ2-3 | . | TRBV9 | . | TGTGCCAGCAGCGTAAGGGCGGATACGCAGTATTTT | CASSVRADTQYF
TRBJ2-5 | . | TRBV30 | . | TGTGCCGGGGGGGGAGGGGGCCAAGAGACCCAGTACTTC | CAGGGGGQETQYF
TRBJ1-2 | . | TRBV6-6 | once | TGTGCCAGCAAACCCCCCGGGGGGACTGGTGGCTACACCTTC | CASKPPGGTGGYTF
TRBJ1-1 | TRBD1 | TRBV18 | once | TGTGCCAGCTCCCTGTCCCGGGACAGGGCGGGGGGTGAAGCTTTCTTT | CASSLSRDRAGGEAFF
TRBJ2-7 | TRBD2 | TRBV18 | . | TGTGCCAGCTCACCCGGGGGGTCTAGCGGGACCTACGAGCAGTACTTC | CASSPGGSSGTYEQYF
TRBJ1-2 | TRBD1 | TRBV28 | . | TGTGCCAGCAGACGTACAGGGGTTCATGGCTACACCTTC | CASRRTGVHGYTF
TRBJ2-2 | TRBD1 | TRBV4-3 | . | TGCGCCAGCAGCCACGCCGGGACAGCGAACACCGGGGAGCTGTTTTTT | CASSHAGTANTGELFF
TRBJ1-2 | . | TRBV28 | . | TGTGCCAGCATGGGGGCCCCTCCCAATTATGGCTACACCTTC | CASMGAPPNYGYTF
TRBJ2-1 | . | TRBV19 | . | TGTGCCAGTAGTCTCCTCCCGGGGATTGAGCAGTTCTTC | CASSLLPGIEQFF
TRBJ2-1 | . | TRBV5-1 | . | TGCGCCAGCAGCTTGGAGGGGCCAAGTAGCTCCTACAATGAGCAGTTCTTC | CASSLEGPSSSYNEQFF
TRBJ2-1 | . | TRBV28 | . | TGTGCCAGCAGCTTTACGGTGGGGCGGGCCCCAAGCAATGAGCAGTTCTTC | CASSFTVGRAPSNEQFF
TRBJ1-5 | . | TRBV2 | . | TGTGCCAGCAGGGGGGGACCGGGATATAGCAATCAGCCCCAGCATTTT | CASRGGPGYSNQPQHF
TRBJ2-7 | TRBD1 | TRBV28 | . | TGTGCCACCCGGACAGGGAGGAACGAGCAGTACTTC | CATRTGRNEQYF
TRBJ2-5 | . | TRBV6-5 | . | TGTGCCAGCAGCTCGGGCCCGAGGACCCAGTACTTC | CASSSGPRTQYF
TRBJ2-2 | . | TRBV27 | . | TGTGCCAGCAGTTTTCGGGGCGCCGGAACCGGGGAGCTGTTTTTT | CASSFRGAGTGELFF
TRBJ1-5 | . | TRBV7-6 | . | TGTGCCAGCAGCTTAGAGGTGAGGCAGCCCCAGCATTTT | CASSLEVRQPQHF
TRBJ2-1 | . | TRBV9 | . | TGTGCCAGCAGCGAAAGTCCGGTCAGACGCGGAAATGAGCAGTTCTTC | CASSESPVRRGNEQFF
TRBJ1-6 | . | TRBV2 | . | TGTGCCAGCAGTGAAGGTGGGAATCAAGGTGGAAGTTCACCCCTCCACTTT | CASSEGGNQGGSSPLHF
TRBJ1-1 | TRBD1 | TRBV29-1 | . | TGCAGCGTCCCGGGACAGATAATGAACACTGAAGCTTTCTTT | CSVPGQIMNTEAFF
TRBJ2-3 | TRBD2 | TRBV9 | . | TGTGCCAGCAGCGTCCGGGGGAGCGGGAGGGAAACCATTTTAGATACGCAGTATTTT | CASSVRGSGRETILDTQYF
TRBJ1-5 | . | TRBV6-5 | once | TGTGCCAGCAGTTCTCCACCTTATCAGCCCCAGCATTTT | CASSSPPYQPQHF
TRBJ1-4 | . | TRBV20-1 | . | TGCAGTGCGGGGGCCTGGGAAAAACTGTTTTTT | CSAGAWEKLFF
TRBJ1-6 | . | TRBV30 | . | TGTGCCGCCTCCCCAGGGCAGGGAAGGTTTTCACCCCTCCACTTT | CAASPGQGRFSPLHF
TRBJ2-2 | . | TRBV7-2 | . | TGTGCCAGCAGCTTAGCGCGGCACAACACCGGGGAGCTGTTTTTT | CASSLARHNTGELFF
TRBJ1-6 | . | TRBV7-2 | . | TGTGCCAGCAGCGACAATAATTCACCCCTCCACTTT | CASSDNNSPLHF
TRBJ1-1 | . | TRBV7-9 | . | TGTGCCAGCAGCTTAGGGGACCGGTTAAACACTGAAGCTTTCTTT | CASSLGDRLNTEAFF